The 8 T cell receptor beta chains in this list originate from one sample, sequenced in a study of blood T cell repertoires in COVID-19. The assay was immunoSEQ multiplex PCR, and TCRdb's table has in-frame clones only and misses some. This table has fewer than 450,000 clones, about 90% appearing once. What was sequenced was PBMCs or T cells enriched from blood (not recorded which). These receptors were obtained from a woman aged 25 to 39 who had recovered from COVID-19.

The chain links TRBV19 to TRBJ1-5; D gene ambiguous. Deletions cut 7 bases from V and 3 bases from J, with 13 bases between. There are 14 residues in the CDR3. Per germline, CDR1 LNHDA and CDR2 SQIVND (reference sequence). This CDR3 reads CASIGLRNNQPQHF. DNA of the CDR3: TGTGCCAGTATAGGACTACGGAACAATCAGCCCCAGCATTTT.

The chain is built from TRBV5-1 and TRBJ1-2, with 8 positions matching TRBD1. The CDR3 is made up of 14 amino acids. Germline V gene sequence: CDR1 SGHRS, CDR2 YFSETQ. V dropped 1 base and J dropped 6; count of bases not matched to a gene: 5. The DNA of the CDR3 is TGCGCCAGCAGCTTGCCCCCAGGGGGCAATGGCTACACCTTC. Amino acids: CASSLPPGGNGYTF.

The rearrangement uses TRBV7-9 and TRBJ1-1, with 8 bases that match TRBD1. The CDR3 covers 14 residues. The V gene end was trimmed by 5 bases and the J gene end by 4 bases; junction bases not matched to a gene: 6. Per germline, CDR1 SEHNR and CDR2 FQNEAQ (reference sequence). The CDR3 region has the DNA TGTGCCAGCAGCCCACAGGGGGAAAGCACTGAAGCTTTCTTT. It codes for CASSPQGESTEAFF.

The chain has TRBV30 and TRBJ1-2; weak D call: TRBD1 (6 bases). CDR3 size: 14 residues. The ends were cut back, 4 bases at V and 1 base at J, with 13 bases in the middle. CDR1 is GTSNPN and CDR2 is SVGIG in the germline V gene (reference sequence). In DNA, the CDR3 is TGTGCCTGGACCAGGGGATCATTTAACTATGGCTACACCTTC. Amino acid sequence: CAWTRGSFNYGYTF.

The chain combines TRBV5-1 with TRBJ1-4; TRBD1 might be the D (6 bases). Trimming shortened V by 5 bases and J by 4 bases, and 12 bases separated the two germline ends. CDR1 SGHRS and CDR2 YFSETQ come from the germline V gene. CDR3 length equals 14 residues. This CDR3 reads CASRPDSINEKLFF. In DNA form, the CDR3 reads TGCGCCAGCAGACCGGACAGCATTAATGAAAAACTGTTTTTT.

This rearrangement joins TRBV28 to TRBJ1-2; 11 nucleotides match TRBD1. This CDR3 is 15 amino acids long. Germline V gene lookup returns CDR1 MDHEN and CDR2 SYDVKM. V gave up 1 base and J gave up 8 bases; unmatched junction bases: 6. The CDR3, as DNA: TGTGCCAGCAGTTTATTCGGACAGGGGGCGGGAGGCTACACCTTC. Amino acids: CASSLFGQGAGGYTF.

A single count supports this clone. This chain joins TRBV7-9 and TRBJ1-1; D is perhaps TRBD1 (5 bases). V lost 5 bases and J lost 4, with 14 bases in between. CDR3 size: 14 residues. Per the germline V gene, CDR1 is SEHNR and CDR2 is FQNEAQ (reference sequence). CDR3 nucleotide sequence: TGTGCCAGCAGCACGGACGGAAGGGGCACTGAAGCTTTCTTT. It is translated as CASSTDGRGTEAFF.

V is TRBV5-1 and J is TRBJ2-3, with 9 bases identical to TRBD2. J lost 5 bases, V lost 4 bases, and 11 bases had no gene match. CDR3 length: 16 amino acids. Per germline, CDR1 SGHRS and CDR2 YFSETQ. For the CDR3, the DNA is TGCGCCAGCAGCCAGACTAGCGGTTTGGGGGTAGATACGCAGTATTTT. This sequence encodes CASSQTSGLGVDTQYF.